This paragraph reports one T cell receptor (beta chain). The antigen is unknown. The data stem from a study of cytomegalovirus exposure and HLA in healthy donors. For the study at large: Earlier sequencing of some 190 million T cells yielded nearly 120 million unique TCR beta sequences.

Trimming pared 0 bases from V and 6 bases from J, leaving 12 bases between. The CDR3 is 14 residues long. Germline CDR1 SGHRS, CDR2 YFSETQ. General observations from the study: Previously analyzed data showed that most TCR beta V segments were productive at a frequency of about 87% or about 30%. 164 TCR beta chains were listed as cytomegalovirus-associated. Later work associated around 18,000 TCR beta sequences with HLA alleles at 0.05 false discovery rate.

A multiplex PCR was run with 60 Vbeta primers and 13 Jbeta primers. The protocol was immunoSEQ multiplex PCR, while the TCRdb copy is restricted to in-frame clones and leaves out a portion. The sample includes 150,000 to 250,000 clones, 70% to 85% of them seen just once. V gene TRBV5-1 combines with J gene TRBJ1-2, with D tentatively TRBD1 (6 bases). This TCR was recovered from a boy aged 2-15 years in good health and CMV-seronegative. Material: PBMCs. CDR3: CASSLGGRGDGYTF. The CDR3 DNA sequence: TGCGCCAGCAGCTTGGGGGGCAGGGGTGATGGCTACACCTTC.